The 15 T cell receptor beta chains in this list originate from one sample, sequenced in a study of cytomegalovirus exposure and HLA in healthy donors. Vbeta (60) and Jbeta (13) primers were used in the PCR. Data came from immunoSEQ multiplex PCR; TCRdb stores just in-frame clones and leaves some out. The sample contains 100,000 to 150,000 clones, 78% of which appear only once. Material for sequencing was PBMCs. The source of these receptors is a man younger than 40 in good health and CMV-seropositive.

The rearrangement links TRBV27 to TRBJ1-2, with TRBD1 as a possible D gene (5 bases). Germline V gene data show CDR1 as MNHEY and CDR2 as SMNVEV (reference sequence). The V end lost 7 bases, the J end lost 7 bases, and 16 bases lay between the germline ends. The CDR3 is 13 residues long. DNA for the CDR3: TGTGCCAGCAAGGGCAGGGCTTTAAGTGGCTACACCTTC. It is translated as CASKGRALSGYTF.

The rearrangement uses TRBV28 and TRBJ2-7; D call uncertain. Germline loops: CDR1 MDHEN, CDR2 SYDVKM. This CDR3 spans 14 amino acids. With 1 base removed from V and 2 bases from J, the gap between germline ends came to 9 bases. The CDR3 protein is CASSLLRLAYEQYF. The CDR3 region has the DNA TGTGCCAGCAGTTTATTGCGACTTGCCTACGAGCAGTACTTC.

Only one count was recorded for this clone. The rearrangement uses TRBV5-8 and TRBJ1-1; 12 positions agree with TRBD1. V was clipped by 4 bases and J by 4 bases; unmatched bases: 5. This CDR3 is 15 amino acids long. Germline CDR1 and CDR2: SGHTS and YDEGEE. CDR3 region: CASSLGTGGITEAFF. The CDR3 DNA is TGTGCCAGCAGCCTAGGGACAGGGGGCATCACTGAAGCTTTCTTT.

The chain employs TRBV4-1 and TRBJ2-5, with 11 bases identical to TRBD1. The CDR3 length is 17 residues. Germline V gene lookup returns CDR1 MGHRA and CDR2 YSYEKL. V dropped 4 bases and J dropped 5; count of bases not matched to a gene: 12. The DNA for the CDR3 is TGCGCCAGCAGCCTGGCCTGGGACAGGGGGATCGGGGAGACCCAGTACTTC. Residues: CASSLAWDRGIGETQYF.

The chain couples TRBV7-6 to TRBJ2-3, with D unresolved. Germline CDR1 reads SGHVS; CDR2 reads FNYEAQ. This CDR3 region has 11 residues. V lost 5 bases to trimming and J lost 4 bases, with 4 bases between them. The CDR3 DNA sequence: TGTGCCAGCAGCCCCGCAGATACGCAGTATTTT. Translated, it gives CASSPADTQYF.

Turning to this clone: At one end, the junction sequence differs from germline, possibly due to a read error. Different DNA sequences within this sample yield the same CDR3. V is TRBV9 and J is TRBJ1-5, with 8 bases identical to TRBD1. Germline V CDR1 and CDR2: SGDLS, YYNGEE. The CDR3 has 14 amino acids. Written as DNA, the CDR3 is TGCGCCAGCAGCCTTGGACAGGGCTACCAGCCCCAGCATTTT. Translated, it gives CASSLGQGYQPQHF.

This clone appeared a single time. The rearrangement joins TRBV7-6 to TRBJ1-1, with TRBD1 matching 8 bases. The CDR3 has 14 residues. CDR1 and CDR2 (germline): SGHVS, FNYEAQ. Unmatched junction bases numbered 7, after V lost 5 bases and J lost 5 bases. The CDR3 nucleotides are TGTGCCAGCAGCCTAAGGACAGGGTGGACTGAAGCTTTCTTT. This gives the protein CASSLRTGWTEAFF.

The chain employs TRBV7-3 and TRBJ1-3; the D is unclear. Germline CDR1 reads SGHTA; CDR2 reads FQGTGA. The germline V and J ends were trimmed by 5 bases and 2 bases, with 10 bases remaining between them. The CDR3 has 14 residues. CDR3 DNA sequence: TGTGCCAGCAGCGCCGGCGGGACTGGAAACACCATATATTTT. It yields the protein CASSAGGTGNTIYF.

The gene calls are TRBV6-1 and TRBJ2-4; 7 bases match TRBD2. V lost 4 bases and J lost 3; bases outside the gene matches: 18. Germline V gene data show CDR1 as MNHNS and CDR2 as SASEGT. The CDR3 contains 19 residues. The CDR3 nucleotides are TGTGCCAGCAGTGGGGGGGTGGGGGGGAGAAGGACTGACAAAAACATTCAGTACTTC. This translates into CASSGGVGGRRTDKNIQYF.

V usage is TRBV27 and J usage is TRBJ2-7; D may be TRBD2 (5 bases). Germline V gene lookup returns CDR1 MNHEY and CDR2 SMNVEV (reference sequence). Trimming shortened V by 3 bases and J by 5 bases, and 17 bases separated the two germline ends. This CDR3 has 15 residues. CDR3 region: CASSFLSGRGNEQYF. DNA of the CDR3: TGTGCCAGCAGTTTCCTGAGTGGGAGAGGAAACGAGCAGTACTTC.

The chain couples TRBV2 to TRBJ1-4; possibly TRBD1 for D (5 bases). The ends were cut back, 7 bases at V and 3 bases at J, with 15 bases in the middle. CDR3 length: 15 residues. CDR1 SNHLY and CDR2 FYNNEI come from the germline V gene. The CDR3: CASIQGQVPNEKLFF. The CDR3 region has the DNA TGTGCCAGCATCCAGGGCCAAGTTCCTAATGAAAAACTGTTTTTT. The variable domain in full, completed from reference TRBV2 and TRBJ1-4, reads EPEVTQTPSHQVTQMGQEVILRCVPISNHLYFYWYRQILGQKVEFLVSFYNNEISEKSEIFDDQFSVERPDGSNFTLKIRSTKLEDSAMYFCASIQGQVPNEKLFFGSGTQLSVL.

The DNA for the CDR3 is TGTGCCAGCAGCGTCCGACAGGGGGCTGGTGGCTACACCTTC. As protein: CASSVRQGAGGYTF. The chain combines TRBV7-9 with TRBJ1-2, with 10 nucleotides matching TRBD1. CDR1 is SEHNR and CDR2 is FQNEAQ in the germline V gene (reference sequence). Trimming cost V 5 bases and J 7 bases; bases outside gene matches: 7. The CDR3 runs to 14 residues.

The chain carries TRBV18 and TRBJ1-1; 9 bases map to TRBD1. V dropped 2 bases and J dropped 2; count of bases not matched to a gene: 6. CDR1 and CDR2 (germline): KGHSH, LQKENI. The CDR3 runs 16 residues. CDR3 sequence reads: CASSPRQGGRNTEAFF. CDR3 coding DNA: TGTGCCAGCTCACCAAGACAGGGGGGTCGAAACACTGAAGCTTTCTTT.

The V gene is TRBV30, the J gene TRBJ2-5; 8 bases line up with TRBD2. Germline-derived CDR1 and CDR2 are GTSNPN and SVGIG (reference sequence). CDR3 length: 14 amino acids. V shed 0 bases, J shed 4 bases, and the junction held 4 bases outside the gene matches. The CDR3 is CAWSVGLALETQYF. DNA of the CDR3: TGTGCCTGGAGTGTAGGACTAGCACTAGAGACCCAGTACTTC.

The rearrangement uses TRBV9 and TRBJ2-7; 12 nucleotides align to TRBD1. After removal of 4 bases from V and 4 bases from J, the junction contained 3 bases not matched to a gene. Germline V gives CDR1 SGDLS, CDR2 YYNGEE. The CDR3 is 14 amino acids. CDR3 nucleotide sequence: TGTGCCAGCAGCCCGGGACAGGGGGCATACGAGCAGTACTTC. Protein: CASSPGQGAYEQYF.